This is a list of T cell receptor beta chains from one sample in a study of T cells of healthy individuals. TCRdb recomputed calls from the 5' RACE reads with MiXCR, one row per CDR3 protein. The data hold 45,000 to 60,000 distinct CDR3 sequences, with roughly 15% observed a single time. The receptors originated from a human donor in good health. Each CDR3 is given with its conserved first and last residue. A D gene is named only where the DNA matches it firmly. For some rows the clone size is stated as once, few or many, or as a class when expanded; others skip it.

NA	TRBJ2-5	TRBV7-8	few	TGTGCCAGCAGCCGTGGGTGGGAGACCCAGTACTTC	CASSRGWETQYF
NA	TRBJ2-7	TRBV12-3/TRBV12-4	many	TGTGCCAGCAGTTTAAATCTCGAGGAGGACGAGCAGTACTTC	CASSLNLEEDEQYF
NA	TRBJ2-3	TRBV14	NA	TGTGCCAGCAGCCACCGTCGGACAGACACAGATACGCAGTATTTT	CASSHRRTDTDTQYF
NA	TRBJ2-3	TRBV20-1	many	TGCAGTGCTTCCCAAGAGGTAGCGGTTACAGATACGCAGTATTTT	CSASQEVAVTDTQYF
TRBD2	TRBJ2-1	TRBV24-1	few	TGTGCCACCAGTCCGGGACTAGCGGGGATCTCCTACAATGAGCAGTTCTTC	CATSPGLAGISYNEQFF
NA	TRBJ2-7	TRBV15	NA	TGTGCCACCAGGGGCGACCCCGGCTACGAGCAGTACTTC	CATRGDPGYEQYF
NA	TRBJ2-3	TRBV20-1	few	TGCAGTGCCGAGGAGCAGGGGTCAGATACGCAGTATTTT	CSAEEQGSDTQYF
NA	TRBJ1-2	TRBV5-4	many	TGTGCCAGCAGCTTGGGCTTTGGACAAGTTGACTATGGCTACACCTTC	CASSLGFGQVDYGYTF
NA	TRBJ2-7	TRBV6-1	NA	TGTGCCAGCGGGGGCGGGTACGAGCAGTACTTC	CASGGGYEQYF
TRBD2	TRBJ2-7	TRBV5-4	few	TGTGCCAGCAGCTTGGCCCCTAGCGGGGGTAGTTACGAGCAGTACTTC	CASSLAPSGGSYEQYF
NA	TRBJ1-6	TRBV20-1	NA	TGCAGTGCTAGATTAGGTGTTAATTCACCCCTCCACTTT	CSARLGVNSPLHF
NA	TRBJ2-1	TRBV7-3	many	TGTGCCAGCAGCGAAACCCGTAACAATGAGCAGTTCTTC	CASSETRNNEQFF
TRBD1	TRBJ1-2	TRBV20-1	NA	TGCAGTGTAGGGGGCTCAAATTATGGCTACACCTTC	CSVGGSNYGYTF
NA	TRBJ2-7	TRBV2	NA	TGTGCCAGCAGTGACCTCAGGGGCAGGGGTAGGTACGAGCAGTACTTC	CASSDLRGRGRYEQYF
TRBD1	TRBJ2-1	TRBV6-2/TRBV6-3	many	TGTGCCAGCAGACCTTCCGGGACAGGGGCGGACAATGAGCAGTTCTTC	CASRPSGTGADNEQFF
NA	TRBJ1-1	TRBV4-2	few	TGTGCCAGCAGCCAAGAGGTTCGGAGGATGAACACTGAAGCTTTCTTT	CASSQEVRRMNTEAFF
NA	TRBJ1-5	TRBV5-6	few	TGTGCCAGCAGGCGAATGTGGGGCAGCCTCAATCAGCCCCAGCATTTT	CASRRMWGSLNQPQHF
TRBD2	TRBJ2-1	TRBV6-2/TRBV6-3	few	TGTGCCAGCAGTTACCGAATTAGCGGGGGGGCATTAAATGAGCAGTTCTTC	CASSYRISGGALNEQFF
TRBD2	TRBJ2-7	TRBV6-6	many	TGTGCCACCACAGTTGGGGCGGGGGGGCGGTACGAGCAGTACTTC	CATTVGAGGRYEQYF
TRBD1	TRBJ2-3	TRBV7-7	many	TGTGCCAGCAGCTCCTGGGACAGGGACACAGATACGCAGTATTTT	CASSSWDRDTDTQYF
NA	TRBJ2-5	TRBV11-2	many	TGTGCCAGCAGTTCAGGCCTTAGGCCACAAGAGACCCAGTACTTC	CASSSGLRPQETQYF
NA	TRBJ2-7	TRBV6-1	NA	TGTGCCAGCAGTGGGGCGCATTCGTCCTACGAGCAGTACTTC	CASSGAHSSYEQYF
TRBD2	TRBJ2-3	TRBV10-3	few	TGTGCCATCAGCGGTAGCGGGGGGGGCCCAGATACGCAGTATTTT	CAISGSGGGPDTQYF
TRBD1	TRBJ2-3	TRBV9	NA	TGTGCCAGCAGCCAATCCGGGACAGGGGCAGATACGCAGTATTTT	CASSQSGTGADTQYF
TRBD2	TRBJ2-7	TRBV7-2	NA	TGTGCCAGCAGCTTACAGTCCGGGAAGCGGGGGGCCTCCTACGAGCAGTACTTC	CASSLQSGKRGASYEQYF
NA	TRBJ1-4	TRBV5-1	NA	TGCGCCAGCAGCTTGGATGGGGGCTCGGATGAAAAACTGTTTTTT	CASSLDGGSDEKLFF
NA	TRBJ2-5	TRBV7-2	NA	TGTGCCAGCAGCTTTGTTTCGGGGCAGCCCCAAGAGACCCAGTACTTC	CASSFVSGQPQETQYF
TRBD2	TRBJ2-3	TRBV5-4	many	TGTGCCAGCAGCCTACCGACTAGCGGGAGCACAGATACGCAGTATTTT	CASSLPTSGSTDTQYF
NA	TRBJ2-3	TRBV10-3	many	TGTGCCATCAGTCTGGGGGGAGATACGCAGTATTTT	CAISLGGDTQYF
NA	TRBJ1-6	TRBV18	few	TGTGCCAGCTCACCTAAAATTGGAAATTCACCCCTCCACTTT	CASSPKIGNSPLHF
NA	TRBJ2-5	TRBV11-2	NA	TGTGCCAGCAGCTCCGGGGACGGCCCCCGGTACTTC	CASSSGDGPRYF
TRBD2	TRBJ2-5	TRBV19	NA	TGTGCCAGTAGCGGACTAGCGGGAGCCCCCCAAGAGACCCAGTACTTC	CASSGLAGAPQETQYF
NA	TRBJ2-1	TRBV7-2	few	TGTGCCAGCAGCTTAGCGGGGGCGAATAACAATGAGCAGTTCTTC	CASSLAGANNNEQFF
TRBD1	TRBJ1-3	TRBV20-1	few	TGCAGTGCTAGAGATCGTAAGGGGGCGGCAGGAAACACCATATATTTT	CSARDRKGAAGNTIYF
NA	TRBJ1-5	TRBV6-5	NA	TGTGCCAGCAGTTACTCGAGCCCTGAACAGCCCCAGCATTTT	CASSYSSPEQPQHF
TRBD1	TRBJ1-1	TRBV20-1	NA	TGCAGTGCTAGGCCCACAGGGGGCACTGAAGCTTTCTTT	CSARPTGGTEAFF
NA	TRBJ2-1	TRBV7-2	many	TGTGCCAGCAGCTTAGACTTTTCGGCCCCGCAGTTCTTC	CASSLDFSAPQFF
NA	TRBJ2-1	TRBV7-8	NA	TGTGCCAGCAGCCAATCAGCTCAGGTCGGTAATGAGCAGTTCTTC	CASSQSAQVGNEQFF
NA	TRBJ2-5	TRBV20-1	many	TGCAGTGCTAGAGATCATACACAGGACTATAACCAAGAGACCCAGTACTTC	CSARDHTQDYNQETQYF
TRBD2	TRBJ2-1	TRBV19	few	TGTGCCAGTACCCGGGGTAGCGGGAGTAAGAATGAGCAGTTCTTC	CASTRGSGSKNEQFF